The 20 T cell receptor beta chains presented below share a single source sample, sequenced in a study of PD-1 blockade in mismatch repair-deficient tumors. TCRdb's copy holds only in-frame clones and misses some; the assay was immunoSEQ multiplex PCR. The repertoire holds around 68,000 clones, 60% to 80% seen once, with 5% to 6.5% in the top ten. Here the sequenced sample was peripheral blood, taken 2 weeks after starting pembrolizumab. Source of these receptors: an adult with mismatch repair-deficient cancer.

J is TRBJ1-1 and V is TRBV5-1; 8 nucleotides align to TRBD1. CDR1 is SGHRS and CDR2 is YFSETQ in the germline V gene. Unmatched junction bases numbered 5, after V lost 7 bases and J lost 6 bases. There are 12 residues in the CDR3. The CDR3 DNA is TGCGCCAGCCGGGACAGGCACGCTGAAGCTTTCTTT. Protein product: CASRDRHAEAFF.

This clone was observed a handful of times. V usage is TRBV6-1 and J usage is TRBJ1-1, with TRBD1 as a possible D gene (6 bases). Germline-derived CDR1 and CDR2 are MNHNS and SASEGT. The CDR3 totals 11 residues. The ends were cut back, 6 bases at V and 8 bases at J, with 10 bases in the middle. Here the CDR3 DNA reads TGTGCCAGCAGATTAACAGGGGAAGCTTTCTTT. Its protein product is CASRLTGEAFF.

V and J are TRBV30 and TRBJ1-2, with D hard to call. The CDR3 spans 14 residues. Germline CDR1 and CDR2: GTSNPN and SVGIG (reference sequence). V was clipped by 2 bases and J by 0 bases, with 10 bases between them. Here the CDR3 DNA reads TGTGCCTGGAGTCCGGTCGGGGCTAACTATGGCTACACCTTC. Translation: CAWSPVGANYGYTF.

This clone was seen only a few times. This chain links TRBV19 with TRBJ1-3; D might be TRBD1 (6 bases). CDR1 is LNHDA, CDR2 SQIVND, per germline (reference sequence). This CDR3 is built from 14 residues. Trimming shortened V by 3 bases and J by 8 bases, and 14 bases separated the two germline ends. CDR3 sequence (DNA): TGTGCCAGTAGTATCTCGGGCAGGGGCCACACCATATATTTT. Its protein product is CASSISGRGHTIYF.

CDR3 DNA: TGTGCCAGCAGCTCGTTAGCGGGAGCGCTGGATACGCAGTATTTT. Protein: CASSSLAGALDTQYF. V is TRBV5-6 and J is TRBJ2-3, with TRBD2 matching over 9 bases. CDR3 length equals 15 residues. The V segment lost 3 bases and the J segment 6 bases; nucleotides outside the gene matches: 8. The germline V gene has CDR1 SGHDT and CDR2 YYEEEE.

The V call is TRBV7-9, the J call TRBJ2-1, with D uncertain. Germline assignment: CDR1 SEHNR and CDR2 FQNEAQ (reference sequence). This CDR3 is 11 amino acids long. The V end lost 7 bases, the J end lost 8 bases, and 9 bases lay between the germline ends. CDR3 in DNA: TGTGCCAGCACCAAACAAGATGAGCAGTTCTTC. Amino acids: CASTKQDEQFF.

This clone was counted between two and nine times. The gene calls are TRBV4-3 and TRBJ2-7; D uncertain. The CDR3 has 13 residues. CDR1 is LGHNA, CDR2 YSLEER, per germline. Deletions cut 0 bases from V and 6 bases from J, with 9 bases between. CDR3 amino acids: CASSQDSSGEQYF. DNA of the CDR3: TGCGCCAGCAGCCAAGATTCGAGTGGCGAGCAGTACTTC.

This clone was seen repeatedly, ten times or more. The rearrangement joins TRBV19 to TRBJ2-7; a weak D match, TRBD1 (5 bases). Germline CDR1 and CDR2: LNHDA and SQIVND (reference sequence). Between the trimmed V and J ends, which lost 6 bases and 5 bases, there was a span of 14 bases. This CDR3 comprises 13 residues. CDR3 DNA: TGTGCCAGTAGCCAGGGATTTAACAACGAGCAGTACTTC. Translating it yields CASSQGFNNEQYF.

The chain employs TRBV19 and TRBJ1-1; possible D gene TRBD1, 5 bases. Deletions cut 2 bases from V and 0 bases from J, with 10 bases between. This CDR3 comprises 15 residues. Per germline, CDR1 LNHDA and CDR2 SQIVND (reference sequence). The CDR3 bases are TGTGCCAGTAGTATAAGTGGGGGGGTGAACACTGAAGCTTTCTTT. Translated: CASSISGGVNTEAFF. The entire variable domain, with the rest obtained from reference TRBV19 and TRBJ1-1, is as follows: DGGITQSPKYLFRKEGQNVTLSCEQNLNHDAMYWYRQDPGQGLRLIYYSQIVNDFQKGDIAEGYSVSREKKESFPLTVTSAQKNPTAFYLCASSISGGVNTEAFFGQGTRLTVV.

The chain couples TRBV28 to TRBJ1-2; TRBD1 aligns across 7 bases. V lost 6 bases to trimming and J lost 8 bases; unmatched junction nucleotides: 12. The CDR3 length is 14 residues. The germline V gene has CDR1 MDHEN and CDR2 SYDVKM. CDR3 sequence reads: CASRTEKGAGGYTF. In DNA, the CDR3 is TGTGCCAGCAGGACGGAAAAGGGGGCAGGAGGCTACACCTTC.

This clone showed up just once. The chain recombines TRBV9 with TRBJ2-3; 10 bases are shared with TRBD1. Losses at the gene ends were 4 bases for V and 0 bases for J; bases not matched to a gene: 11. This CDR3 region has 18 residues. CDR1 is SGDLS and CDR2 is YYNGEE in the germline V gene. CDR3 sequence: CASSIRQGASSSTDTQYF. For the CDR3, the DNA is TGTGCCAGCAGCATCCGACAGGGGGCGAGCAGTAGCACAGATACGCAGTATTTT.

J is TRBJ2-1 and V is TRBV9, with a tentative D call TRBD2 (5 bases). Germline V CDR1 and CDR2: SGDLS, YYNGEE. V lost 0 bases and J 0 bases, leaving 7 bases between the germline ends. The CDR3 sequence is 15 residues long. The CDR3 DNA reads TGTGCCAGCAGCGTAGTGGGGAGCTCCTACAATGAGCAGTTCTTC. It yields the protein CASSVVGSSYNEQFF.

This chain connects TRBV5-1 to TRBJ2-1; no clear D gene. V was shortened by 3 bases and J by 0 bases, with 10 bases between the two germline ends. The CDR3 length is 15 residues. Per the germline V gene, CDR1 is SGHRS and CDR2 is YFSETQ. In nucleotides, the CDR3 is TGCGCCAGCAGCTCGCCGTCGAGCTCCTACAATGAGCAGTTCTTC. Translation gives CASSSPSSSYNEQFF.

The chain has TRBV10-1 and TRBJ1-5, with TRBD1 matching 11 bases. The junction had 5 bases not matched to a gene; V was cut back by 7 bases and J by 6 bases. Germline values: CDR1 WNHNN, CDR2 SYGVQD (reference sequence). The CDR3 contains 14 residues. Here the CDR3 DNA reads TGCGCCAGCAAGGGGACAGGGGGGGGTCAGCCCCAGCATTTT. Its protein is CASKGTGGGQPQHF.

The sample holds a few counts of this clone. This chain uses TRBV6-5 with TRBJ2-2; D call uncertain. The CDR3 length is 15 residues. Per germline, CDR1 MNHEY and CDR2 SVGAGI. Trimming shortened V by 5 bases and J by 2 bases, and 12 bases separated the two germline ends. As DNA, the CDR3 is TGTGCCAGCAGTCCCCAGACTCATAACACCGGGGAGCTGTTTTTT. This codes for CASSPQTHNTGELFF.

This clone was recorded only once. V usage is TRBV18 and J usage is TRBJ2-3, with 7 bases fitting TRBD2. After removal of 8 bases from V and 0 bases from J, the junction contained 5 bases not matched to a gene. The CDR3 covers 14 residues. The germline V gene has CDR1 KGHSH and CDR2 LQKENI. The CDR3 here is CASAGVASTDTQYF. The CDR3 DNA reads TGTGCCAGCGCGGGGGTAGCGAGCACAGATACGCAGTATTTT.

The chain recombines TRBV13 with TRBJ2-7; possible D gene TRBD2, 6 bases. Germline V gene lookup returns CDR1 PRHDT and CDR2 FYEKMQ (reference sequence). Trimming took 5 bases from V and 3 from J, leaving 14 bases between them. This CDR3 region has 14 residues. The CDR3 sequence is CASSAGTGSYEQYF. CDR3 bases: TGTGCCAGCAGCGCCGGGACTGGTAGCTACGAGCAGTACTTC.

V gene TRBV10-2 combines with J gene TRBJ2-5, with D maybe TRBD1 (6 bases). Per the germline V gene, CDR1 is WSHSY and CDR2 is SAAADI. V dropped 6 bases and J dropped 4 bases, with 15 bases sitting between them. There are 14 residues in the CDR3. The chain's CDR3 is CASRMPGVGETQYF. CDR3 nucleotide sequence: TGCGCCAGCAGGATGCCAGGGGTGGGAGAGACCCAGTACTTC.

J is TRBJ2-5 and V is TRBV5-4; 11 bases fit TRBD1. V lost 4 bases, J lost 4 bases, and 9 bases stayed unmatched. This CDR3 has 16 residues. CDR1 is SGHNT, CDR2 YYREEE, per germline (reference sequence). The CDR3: CASSGGTGGRVETQYF. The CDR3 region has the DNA TGTGCCAGCAGCGGGGGGACAGGGGGAAGGGTAGAGACCCAGTACTTC.

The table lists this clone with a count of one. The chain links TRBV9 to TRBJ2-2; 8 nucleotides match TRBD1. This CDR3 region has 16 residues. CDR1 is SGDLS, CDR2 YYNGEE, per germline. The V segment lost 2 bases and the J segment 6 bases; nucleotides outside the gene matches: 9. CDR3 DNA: TGTGCCAGCAGCGTGGGGACAGGTCCGTTGGCCGGGGAGCTGTTTTTT. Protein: CASSVGTGPLAGELFF.